This TCR beta chain is drawn from a study of cytomegalovirus exposure and HLA in healthy donors. Study-wide background: Early released data comprised some 91 million unique TCRs from HLA-typed donors.

The study's findings and limits: Based on reports, TCR beta sequences accurately predicted HLA-A and HLA-B alleles for most subjects.

PCR was performed using 60 Vbeta and 13 Jbeta primers. Assay: immunoSEQ multiplex PCR; the TCRdb copy retains only in-frame clones and omits some. The repertoire consists of more than 100,000 clones, with approximately 87% occurring once and the leading ten covering over 1.5%. Donors were nominally healthy when sampled, though unrecorded immune exposures were likely. Germline CDR1 reads SEHNR; CDR2 reads FQNEAQ (reference sequence). The CDR3 covers 14 residues. As to this clone: The antigen is unknown. An end of the junction does not agree with germline; a read error may underlie this.

V and J are TRBV7-9 and TRBJ2-7; 7 bases match TRBD1. The specimen sequenced was PBMCs. This receptor was taken from a middle-aged man in good health and CMV-seronegative. The CDR3 DNA reads as TGTTCCAGCAGCCGGCCGGGACAGACCTACGAGCAGTACTTC. Its translation: CSSSRPGQTYEQYF.